The 18 T cell receptor beta chains below were found in one sample sequenced in a study of T-cell reconstitution after alpha-beta-depleted transplantation in children. The authors prepared the TCRbeta library with unique molecular identifiers. One entry per CDR3 protein results from TCRdb running MiXCR on the PCR reads. The sample contains hundreds of thousands of distinct CDR3 sequences, 30% to 35% of which appear only once. The source was PBMCs from the stem cell graft donor, collected from the stem cell graft. These receptors were taken from a human donor who donated a stem cell graft to a child with aplastic anemia.

The chain recombines TRBV5-6 with TRBJ2-3, with 10 positions matching TRBD1. The CDR3 totals 18 residues. CDR1 is SGHDT and CDR2 is YYEEEE in the germline V gene. V trimming: 0 bases; J trimming: 4 bases; junction bases outside the gene matches: 11. The CDR3, as DNA: TGTGCCAGCAGCTTGGTTCTGTGGTCCGGACAGGGGGCAGATACGCAGTATTTT. It specifies CASSLVLWSGQGADTQYF.

There are a few counts of this clonotype. The DNA for the CDR3 is TGTGCCATCAGTCTCCAGGGAGATGAAGCTTTCTTT. It encodes CAISLQGDEAFF. This chain uses TRBV10-3 with TRBJ1-1; a weak D match, TRBD1 (5 bases). This CDR3 region has 12 residues. Germline V gene lookup returns CDR1 ENHRY and CDR2 SYGVKD. V was pared by 5 bases and J by 7 bases, with 11 bases between.

Only a few counts were recorded for this clonotype. The genes are TRBV15 and TRBJ1-2; tentative D call: TRBD1 (5 bases). Per the germline V gene, CDR1 is LNHNV and CDR2 is YYDKDF (reference sequence). The germline V and J ends were trimmed by 3 bases and 7 bases, with 15 bases remaining between them. The CDR3 runs to 14 residues. The CDR3 coding sequence is TGTGCCACCAGCAGGGGACGGATCTTAGGTGGCTACACCTTC. Its protein is CATSRGRILGGYTF.

The chain carries TRBV29-1 and TRBJ1-2; D perhaps matches TRBD1 (6 bases). The CDR3 extends over 14 amino acids. V lost 7 bases and J 3 bases, leaving 18 bases between the germline ends. Germline lookup yields CDR1 SQVTM and CDR2 ANQGSEA. CDR3 amino acids: CSANTGTLHYGYTF. Here the CDR3 DNA reads TGCAGCGCAAACACCGGGACACTACACTATGGCTACACCTTC.

This clonotype was observed a handful of times. This sequence joins TRBV6-1 and TRBJ2-7, with D perhaps matching TRBD2 (5 bases). Germline CDR1 reads MNHNS; CDR2 reads SASEGT. V dropped 7 bases and J dropped 2 bases, with 15 bases sitting between them. The CDR3 is 14 residues long. The CDR3 sequence: CASKWAGGTYEQYF. CDR3 bases: TGTGCCAGCAAGTGGGCGGGCGGCACCTACGAGCAGTACTTC.

This clonotype was detected a few times. The chain employs TRBV2 and TRBJ2-3; D is undetermined. The CDR3 runs 12 residues. Germline loops: CDR1 SNHLY, CDR2 FYNNEI. V lost 8 bases and J lost 2, with 8 bases in between. The CDR3: CASRTTTDTQYF. DNA for the CDR3: TGTGCCAGCCGCACAACCACAGATACGCAGTATTTT.

The gene calls are TRBV6-5 and TRBJ2-7; D perhaps matches TRBD1 (5 bases). Germline-derived CDR1 and CDR2 are MNHEY and SVGAGI. The V end was cut by 7 bases, the J end by 4 bases, with 17 bases between. The CDR3 runs to 14 residues. CDR3 nucleotides: TGTGCCAGCAATTCAGGGTCTTTTGGGTACGAGCAGTACTTC. It specifies CASNSGSFGYEQYF.

The chain recombines TRBV12-3 or TRBV12-4 with TRBJ2-4; maybe TRBD1 (5 bases). V was trimmed by 3 bases and J by 6 bases, leaving 6 bases between them. This CDR3 has 12 amino acids. The CDR3 DNA sequence: TGTGCCAGCAGTTTTCAGGGAAACATTCAGTACTTC. This encodes CASSFQGNIQYF.

The V call is TRBV28, the J call TRBJ2-3; D possibly uses TRBD1 or TRBD2 (5 bases each). CDR1 and CDR2 (germline): MDHEN, SYDVKM. The CDR3 contains 15 residues. Trimming shortened V by 6 bases and J by 2 bases, and 15 bases separated the two germline ends. In DNA, the CDR3 is TGTGCCAGCAGCCAAGCCGGGACCTTCACAGATACGCAGTATTTT. Translation: CASSQAGTFTDTQYF.

The rearrangement joins TRBV28 to TRBJ1-4; D remains ambiguous. CDR3 size: 15 residues. The V end was cut by 1 base, the J end by 2 bases, with 8 bases between. In germline, CDR1 is MDHEN, CDR2 SYDVKM. The CDR3 DNA reads as TGTGCCAGCAGTTTATTTCGGAGTACTAATGAAAAACTGTTTTTT. This gives the protein CASSLFRSTNEKLFF.

This clonotype has just a few counts. This chain connects TRBV27 to TRBJ2-5; 7 bases are a match to TRBD2. The length of the CDR3 is 14 residues. Looked up from germline, CDR1 is MNHEY and CDR2 is SMNVEV (reference sequence). V trimming: 6 bases; J trimming: 5 bases; junction bases outside the gene matches: 9. The CDR3 DNA sequence: TGTGCCAGCAGCCAACAGACTAGCAGGGAGACCCAGTACTTC. The encoded protein is CASSQQTSRETQYF.

This chain links TRBV20-1 with TRBJ1-2; 8 bases are shared with TRBD1. V gave up 0 bases and J gave up 4 bases; unmatched junction bases: 7. This CDR3 has 15 amino acids. Germline loops: CDR1 DFQATT, CDR2 SNEGSKA (reference sequence). In DNA, the CDR3 is TGCAGTGCTAGAGACCCGGACAGGGCGGTCTATGGCTACACCTTC. This encodes CSARDPDRAVYGYTF.

The chain has TRBV5-1 and TRBJ1-4, with 7 bases matching TRBD1. Germline lookup yields CDR1 SGHRS and CDR2 YFSETQ. V lost 4 bases to trimming and J lost 3 bases; unmatched junction nucleotides: 6. This CDR3 is 15 amino acids long. DNA of the CDR3: TGCGCCAGCAGCCCATACAGGGGACCTAATGAAAAACTGTTTTTT. Protein product: CASSPYRGPNEKLFF.

This chain links TRBV7-9 with TRBJ2-1, with D unclear. The CDR3 runs 14 residues. The V end lost 5 bases, the J end lost 7 bases, and 15 bases lay between the germline ends. The germline V gene encodes CDR1 SEHNR and CDR2 FQNEAQ (reference sequence). Here the CDR3 reads CASSPIENWNEQFF. The DNA of the CDR3 is TGTGCCAGCAGCCCGATAGAGAACTGGAATGAGCAGTTCTTC. The full variable domain, with the rest looked up from reference TRBV7-9 and TRBJ2-1, is DTGVSQNPRHKITKRGQNVTFRCDPISEHNRLYWYRQTLGQGPEFLTYFQNEAQLEKSRLLSDRFSAERPKGSFSTLEIQRTEQGDSAMYLCASSPIENWNEQFFGPGTRLTVL.

The chain employs TRBV18 and TRBJ2-3, with D maybe TRBD1 (6 bases). The germline gives CDR1 KGHSH, CDR2 LQKENI. CDR3 length: 15 amino acids. With 4 bases removed from V and 6 bases from J, the gap between germline ends came to 17 bases. CDR3 coding DNA: TGTGCCAGCTCACAAGGTCCCGGGACAAGGGATACGCAGTATTTT. Protein: CASSQGPGTRDTQYF.

This clonotype has only a few counts. An end of the junction does not agree with germline; a read error may underlie this. The chain's CDR3 is CASSQEYEKLFF. In DNA, the CDR3 is TGTGCCAGCAGTCAAGAGTATGAAAAACTGTTTTTT. This sequence joins TRBV14 and TRBJ1-4; no clear D gene. The V gene's germline CDR1 is SGHDN and CDR2 FVKESK. This CDR3 comprises 12 residues.

This chain links TRBV5-1 with TRBJ1-2; D is perhaps TRBD1 (5 bases). Trimming removed 3 bases at V and 3 bases at J, with 12 bases between. The CDR3 length is 14 residues. Germline CDR1 and CDR2: SGHRS and YFSETQ. The CDR3 coding sequence is TGCGCCAGCAGCTCGGCAGGCAGGGACTATGGCTACACCTTC. This sequence encodes CASSSAGRDYGYTF. Using reference TRBV5-1 and TRBJ1-2 for the parts outside the CDR3, the full variable domain is KAGVTQTPRYLIKTRGQQVTLSCSPISGHRSVSWYQQTPGQGLQFLFEYFSETQRNKGNFPGRFSGRQFSNSRSEMNVSTLELGDSALYLCASSSAGRDYGYTFGSGTRLTVV.

This clonotype has a handful of counts. The genes are TRBV25-1 and TRBJ1-6; 9 bases line up with TRBD1. CDR3 size: 15 residues. Germline CDR1 reads MGHDK; CDR2 reads SYGVNS. After removal of 8 bases from V and 9 bases from J, the junction contained 11 bases not matched to a gene. CDR3 nucleotide sequence: TGTGCCAGCCAATCCTTCGGGACAGGGATTTCACCCCTCCACTTT. It encodes CASQSFGTGISPLHF.